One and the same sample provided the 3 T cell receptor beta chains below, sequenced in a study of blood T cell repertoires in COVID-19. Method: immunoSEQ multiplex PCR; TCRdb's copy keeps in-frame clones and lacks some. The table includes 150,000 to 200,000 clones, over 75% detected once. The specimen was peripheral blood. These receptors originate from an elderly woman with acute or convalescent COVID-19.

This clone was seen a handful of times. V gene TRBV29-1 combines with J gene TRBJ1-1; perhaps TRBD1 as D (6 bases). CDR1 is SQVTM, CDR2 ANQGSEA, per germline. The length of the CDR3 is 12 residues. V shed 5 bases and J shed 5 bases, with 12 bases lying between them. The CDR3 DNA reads TGCAGCGTTCGGGGGGCCGGAACTGAAGCTTTCTTT. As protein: CSVRGAGTEAFF.

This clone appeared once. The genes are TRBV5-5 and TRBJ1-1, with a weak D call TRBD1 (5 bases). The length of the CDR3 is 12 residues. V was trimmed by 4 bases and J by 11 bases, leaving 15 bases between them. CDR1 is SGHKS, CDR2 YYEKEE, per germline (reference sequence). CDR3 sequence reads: CASSPWGGGAFF. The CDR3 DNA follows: TGTGCCAGCAGCCCCTGGGGCGGGGGTGCTTTCTTT. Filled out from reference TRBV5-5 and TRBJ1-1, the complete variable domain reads DAGVTQSPTHLIKTRGQQVTLRCSPISGHKSVSWYQQVLGQGPQFIFQYYEKEERGRGNFPDRFSARQFPNYSSELNVNALLLGDSALYLCASSPWGGGAFFGQGTRLTVV.

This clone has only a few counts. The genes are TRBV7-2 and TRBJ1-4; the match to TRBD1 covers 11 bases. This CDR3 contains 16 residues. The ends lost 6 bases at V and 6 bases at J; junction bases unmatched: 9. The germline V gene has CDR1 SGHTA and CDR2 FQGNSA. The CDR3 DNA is TGTGCCAGCAGTCCCCCCAGGGGACAGGGGGATGAAAAACTGTTTTTT. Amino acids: CASSPPRGQGDEKLFF.